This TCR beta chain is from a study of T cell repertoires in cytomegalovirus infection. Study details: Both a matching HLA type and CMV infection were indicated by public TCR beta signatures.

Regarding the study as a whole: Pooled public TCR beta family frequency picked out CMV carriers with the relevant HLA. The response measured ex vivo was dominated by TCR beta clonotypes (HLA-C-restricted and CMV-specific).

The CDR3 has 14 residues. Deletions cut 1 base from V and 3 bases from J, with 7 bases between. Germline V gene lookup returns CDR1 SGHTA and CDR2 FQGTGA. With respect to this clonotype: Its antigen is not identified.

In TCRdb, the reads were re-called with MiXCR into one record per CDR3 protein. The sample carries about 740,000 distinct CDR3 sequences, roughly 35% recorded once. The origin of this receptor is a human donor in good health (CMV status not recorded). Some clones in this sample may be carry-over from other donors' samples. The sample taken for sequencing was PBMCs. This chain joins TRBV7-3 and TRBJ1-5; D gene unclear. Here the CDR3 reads CASSLRHFNQPQHF. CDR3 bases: TGTGCCAGCAGCTTAAGACATTTCAATCAGCCCCAGCATTTT.